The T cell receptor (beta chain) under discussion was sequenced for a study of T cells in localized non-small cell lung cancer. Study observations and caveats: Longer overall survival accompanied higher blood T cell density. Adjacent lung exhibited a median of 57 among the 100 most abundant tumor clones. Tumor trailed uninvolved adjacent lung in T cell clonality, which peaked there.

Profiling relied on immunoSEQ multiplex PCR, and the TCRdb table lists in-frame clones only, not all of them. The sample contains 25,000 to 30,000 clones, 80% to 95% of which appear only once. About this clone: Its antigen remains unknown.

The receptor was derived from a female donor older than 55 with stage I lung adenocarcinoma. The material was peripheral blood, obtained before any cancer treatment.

The CDR3 bases are TGTGCCAGCAGTTTAAGAAAGTACACTGAAGCTTTCTTT. As protein: CASSLRKYTEAFF. This sequence joins TRBV28 and TRBJ1-1; D gene uncertain. CDR3 length: 13 residues. Germline loops: CDR1 MDHEN, CDR2 SYDVKM. V lost 2 bases, J lost 3 bases, and 7 bases lay in between.